The TCR beta chain described here comes from a study of blood T cell repertoires in COVID-19. For the study at large: Samples of COVID-19 (acute and convalescent) were obtained from the United States, Italy and Spain. Sample material is recorded as cDNA or gDNA derived from T cells, B-cell-depleted T cells, or PBMCs.

This clone occurred a few times. The CDR3 runs to 16 residues. V was pared by 5 bases and J by 4 bases, with 9 bases of the junction left unmatched. Germline CDR1 is SGHAT and CDR2 is FQDESV (reference sequence). Authors' methods: From reference gene primer amplification, estimates of nucleated cell counts were derived. The protocol was immunoSEQ multiplex PCR, while the TCRdb copy is restricted to in-frame clones and leaves out a portion. V, J and clone size reflect that table, while D and trimming were determined from the DNA. The data contain about 130,000 clones, approximately 84% of them singletons.

This TCR was sampled from a woman aged 60-70 years with acute or convalescent COVID-19. The chain carries TRBV11-1 and TRBJ2-1; TRBD1 aligns across 9 bases. The source material was peripheral blood. As DNA, the CDR3 is TGTGCCAGCAGCCAACCGGGACAGGGTTTTTACAATGAGCAGTTCTTC. Its translation: CASSQPGQGFYNEQFF.